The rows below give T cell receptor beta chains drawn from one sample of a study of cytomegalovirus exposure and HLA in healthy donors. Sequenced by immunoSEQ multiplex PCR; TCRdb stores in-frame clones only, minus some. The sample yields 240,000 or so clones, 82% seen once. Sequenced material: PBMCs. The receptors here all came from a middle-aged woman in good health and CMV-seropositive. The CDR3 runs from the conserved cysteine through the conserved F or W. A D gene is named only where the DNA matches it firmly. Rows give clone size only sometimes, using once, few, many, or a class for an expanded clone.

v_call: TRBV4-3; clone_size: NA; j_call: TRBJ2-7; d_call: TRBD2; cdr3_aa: CASSQDKTSGDYEQYF; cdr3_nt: TGCGCCAGCAGCCAAGATAAAACTAGCGGGGACTACGAGCAGTACTTC
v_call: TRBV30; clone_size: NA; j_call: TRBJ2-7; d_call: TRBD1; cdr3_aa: CAWSSGTGLLEQYF; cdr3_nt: TGTGCCTGGAGTTCCGGGACAGGCTTGTTGGAGCAGTACTTC
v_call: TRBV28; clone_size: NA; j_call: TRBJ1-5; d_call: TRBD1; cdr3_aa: CASVRQGGGQPQHF; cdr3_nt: TGTGCCAGCGTAAGACAGGGAGGCGGGCAGCCCCAGCATTTT
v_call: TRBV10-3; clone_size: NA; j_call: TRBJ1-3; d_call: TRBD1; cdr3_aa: CAIRGRQGAGNTIYF; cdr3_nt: TGTGCCATCAGGGGTCGACAGGGGGCTGGAAACACCATATATTTT
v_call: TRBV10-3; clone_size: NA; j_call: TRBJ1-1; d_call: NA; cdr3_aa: CAIRVSGTEAFF; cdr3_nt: TGTGCCATCAGGGTTTCGGGGACTGAAGCTTTCTTT
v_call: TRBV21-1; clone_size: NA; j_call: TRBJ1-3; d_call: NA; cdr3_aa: CASSSSQEVNTIYF; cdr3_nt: TGTGCCAGCAGCAGTAGCCAAGAGGTAAACACCATATATTTT
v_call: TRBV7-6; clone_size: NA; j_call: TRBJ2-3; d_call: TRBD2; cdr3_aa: CASSLTGGPIDTQYF; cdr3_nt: TGTGCCAGCAGCTTGACGGGAGGGCCAATAGATACGCAGTATTTT
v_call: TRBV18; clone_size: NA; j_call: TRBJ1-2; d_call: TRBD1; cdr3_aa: CASSPQRQGTNYGYTF; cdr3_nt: TGTGCCAGCTCACCCCAAAGACAGGGAACAAACTATGGCTACACCTTC
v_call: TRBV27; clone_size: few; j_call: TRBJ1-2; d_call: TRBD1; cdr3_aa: CASGSYRGSNYGYTF; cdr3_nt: TGTGCCAGCGGAAGTTACAGGGGGTCTAACTATGGCTACACCTTC
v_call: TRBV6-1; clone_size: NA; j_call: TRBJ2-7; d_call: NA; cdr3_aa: CASSAEGFNEQYF; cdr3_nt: TGTGCCAGCAGTGCCGAGGGTTTCAACGAGCAGTACTTC
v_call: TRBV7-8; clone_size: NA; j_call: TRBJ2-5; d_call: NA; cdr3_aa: CASSLGRGRGRTQYF; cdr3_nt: TGTGCCAGCAGCTTAGGGAGGGGAAGGGGCAGGACCCAGTACTTC
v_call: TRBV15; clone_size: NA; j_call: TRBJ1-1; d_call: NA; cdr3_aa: CATSRQGLSRLNTEAFF; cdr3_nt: TGTGCCACCAGCAGACAGGGGTTAAGCCGCTTGAACACTGAAGCTTTCTTT
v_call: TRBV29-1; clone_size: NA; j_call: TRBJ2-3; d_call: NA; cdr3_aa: CSAKNPGDVHSTDTQYF; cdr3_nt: TGCAGCGCTAAAAACCCAGGGGACGTCCATAGCACAGATACGCAGTATTTT
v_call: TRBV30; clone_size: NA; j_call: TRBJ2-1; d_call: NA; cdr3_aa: CAWLRSSYNEQFF; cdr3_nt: TGTGCCTGGTTACGGAGCTCCTACAATGAGCAGTTCTTC
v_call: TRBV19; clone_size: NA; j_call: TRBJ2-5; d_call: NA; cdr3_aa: CASSPARDTETQYF; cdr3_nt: TGTGCCAGTAGTCCAGCCCGGGACACAGAGACCCAGTACTTC
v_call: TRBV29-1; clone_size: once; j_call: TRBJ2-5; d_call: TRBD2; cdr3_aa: CSVMGGETQYF; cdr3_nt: TGCAGCGTTATGGGGGGGGAGACCCAGTACTTC
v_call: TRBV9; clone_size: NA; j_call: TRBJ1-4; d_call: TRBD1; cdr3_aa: CASSKETGVNEKLFF; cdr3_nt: TGTGCCAGCAGCAAGGAGACAGGGGTAAATGAAAAACTGTTTTTT
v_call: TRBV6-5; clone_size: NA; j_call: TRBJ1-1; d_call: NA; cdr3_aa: CASSYSGQRRGEAFF; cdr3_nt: TGTGCCAGCAGTTACTCGGGGCAGAGGAGAGGTGAAGCTTTCTTT
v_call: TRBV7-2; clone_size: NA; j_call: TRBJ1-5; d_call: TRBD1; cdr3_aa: CASSEDRGNQPQHF; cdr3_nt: TGTGCCAGCAGCGAAGACAGGGGCAATCAGCCCCAGCATTTT
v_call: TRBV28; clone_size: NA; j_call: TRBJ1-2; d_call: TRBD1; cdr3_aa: CASRDRGLGYGYTF; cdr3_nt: TGTGCCAGCAGAGACAGGGGGCTCGGCTATGGCTACACCTTC
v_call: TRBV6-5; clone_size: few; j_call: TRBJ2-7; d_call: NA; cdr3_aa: CASSYGQPTLTYEQYF; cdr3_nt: TGTGCCAGCAGTTACGGGCAGCCAACCTTGACCTACGAGCAGTACTTC
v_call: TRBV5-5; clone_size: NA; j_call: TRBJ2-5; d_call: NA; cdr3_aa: CASSLGISGEETQYF; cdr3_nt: TGTGCCAGCAGCTTGGGTATTAGCGGTGAGGAGACCCAGTACTTC
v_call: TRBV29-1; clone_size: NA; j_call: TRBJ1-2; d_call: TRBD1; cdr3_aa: CSVQGQGAFRGYTF; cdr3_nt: TGCAGCGTTCAGGGACAGGGGGCGTTTCGTGGCTACACCTTC
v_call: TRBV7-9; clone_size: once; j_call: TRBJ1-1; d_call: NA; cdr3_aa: CASSLGADEAFF; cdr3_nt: TGTGCCAGCAGCTTAGGGGCCGATGAAGCTTTCTTT
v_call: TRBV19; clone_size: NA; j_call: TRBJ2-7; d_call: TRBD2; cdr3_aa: CASSMLAESYEQYF; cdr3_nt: TGTGCCAGTAGTATGCTAGCGGAGTCCTACGAGCAGTACTTC
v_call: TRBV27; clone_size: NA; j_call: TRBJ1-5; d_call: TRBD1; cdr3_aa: CASRTGQGGNQPQHF; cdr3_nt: TGTGCCAGCAGAACTGGACAGGGCGGCAATCAGCCCCAGCATTTT
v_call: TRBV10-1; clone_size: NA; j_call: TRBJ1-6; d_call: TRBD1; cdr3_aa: CASADRNSPLHF; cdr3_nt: TGCGCCAGCGCGGACAGGAATTCACCCCTCCACTTT